These 3 T cell receptor beta chains came from one sample sequenced in a study of cytomegalovirus exposure and HLA in healthy donors. PCR used 60 Vbeta primers and 13 Jbeta primers. Profiling relied on immunoSEQ multiplex PCR, and the TCRdb table lists in-frame clones only, not all of them. This sample carries tens of thousands of clones, around three quarters of them seen once, and the ten largest clones take about 0.5%. Sequencing was performed on PBMCs. These receptors came from a man aged 25 to 40 in good health and CMV-seronegative.

The rearrangement links TRBV10-3 to TRBJ1-1; 11 bases map to TRBD1. J was trimmed by 4 bases and V by 7 bases; bases with no gene match: 5. Germline assignment: CDR1 ENHRY and CDR2 SYGVKD. The length of the CDR3 is 14 residues. CDR3: CAITDRGLGTEAFF. CDR3 in DNA: TGTGCCATCACGGACAGGGGGCTGGGCACTGAAGCTTTCTTT.

The rearrangement uses TRBV7-9 and TRBJ1-2, with D tentatively TRBD1 (5 bases). CDR1 is SEHNR, CDR2 FQNEAQ, per germline (reference sequence). The CDR3 is made up of 15 amino acids. Trimming stripped 5 bases from V and 4 bases from J, with 17 bases between. CDR3 protein: CASSLTGPSGYGYTF. DNA of the CDR3: TGTGCCAGCAGCCTAACAGGTCCTTCTGGCTATGGCTACACCTTC.

This clone appeared a single time. This chain joins TRBV10-3 and TRBJ1-1, with TRBD1 identical over 10 bases. Germline assignment: CDR1 ENHRY and CDR2 SYGVKD. This CDR3 has 16 amino acids. The J segment lost 0 bases and the V segment lost 5 bases, leaving 6 bases of the junction unmatched. CDR3 DNA: TGTGCCATCAGTCGGACAGGGGGTAACATGAACACTGAAGCTTTCTTT. This encodes CAISRTGGNMNTEAFF.